The rows below give T cell receptor beta chains drawn from one sample of a study of Ad26.COV2.S vaccination and SARS-CoV-2 variants. This table comes from immunoSEQ multiplex PCR, and its TCRdb copy is limited to in-frame clones, with some not included. The sample contains roughly 400,000 clones, about 88% of which appear only once. Sequencing used peripheral blood, obtained in a trial of Ad26.COV2.S vaccine versus placebo. The receptors come from a person between 18 and 65 years old who received the Ad26.COV2.S COVID-19 vaccine or a placebo. The CDR3 runs from the conserved cysteine through the conserved F or W. Each record gives: CDR3 DNA, CDR3 protein, J gene, D gene, clone size, V gene. D genes are given only for firm matches. Size tells how often a clone was seen (once, few, many) or the class of an expanded clone, and some rows leave it out.

cdr3_nt: TGTGCCAGCAGCTCCAGGACTAGCCCGGGGAGAGGTGAGCAGTTCTTC
cdr3_aa: CASSSRTSPGRGEQFF
j_call: TRBJ2-1
d_call: TRBD2
clone_size: NA
v_call: TRBV11-3

cdr3_nt: TGTGCCAGCAGCGTAGGACAGGGGAGCAGTACGATCTACGAGCAGTACTTC
cdr3_aa: CASSVGQGSSTIYEQYF
j_call: TRBJ2-7
d_call: TRBD1
clone_size: NA
v_call: TRBV9

cdr3_nt: TGTGCCAGCACCAATGGTGGGTTTAGCTCTGGGGCCAACGTCCTGACTTTC
cdr3_aa: CASTNGGFSSGANVLTF
j_call: TRBJ2-6
d_call: NA
clone_size: NA
v_call: TRBV28

cdr3_nt: TGTGCCAGCAGTTCTTTTTTCGCCCTGGGAGATACGCAGTATTTT
cdr3_aa: CASSSFFALGDTQYF
j_call: TRBJ2-3
d_call: NA
clone_size: NA
v_call: TRBV28

cdr3_nt: TGTGCCATCACCGGAGGACTAGCGGGCACAGATACGCAGTATTTT
cdr3_aa: CAITGGLAGTDTQYF
j_call: TRBJ2-3
d_call: TRBD2
clone_size: NA
v_call: TRBV10-3

cdr3_nt: TGTGCCGCACGGGGGATGAACACTGAAGCTTTCTTT
cdr3_aa: CAARGMNTEAFF
j_call: TRBJ1-1
d_call: NA
clone_size: NA
v_call: TRBV6-6

cdr3_nt: TGTGCCAGCGTGAGTACAGCTGAACCCGAAGCTTTCTTT
cdr3_aa: CASVSTAEPEAFF
j_call: TRBJ1-1
d_call: NA
clone_size: NA
v_call: TRBV2

cdr3_nt: TGTGCCAGCAGCTTAGGGGGAGATACGCAGTATTTT
cdr3_aa: CASSLGGDTQYF
j_call: TRBJ2-3
d_call: NA
clone_size: NA
v_call: TRBV5-6

cdr3_nt: TGTGCCAGCAGTGTAAGCGGATCGAACACTGAAGCTTTCTTT
cdr3_aa: CASSVSGSNTEAFF
j_call: TRBJ1-1
d_call: NA
clone_size: NA
v_call: TRBV6-4

cdr3_nt: TGTGCCAGCAGTTTAATTGGAGGGATTGAGCAAGAGACCCAGTACTTC
cdr3_aa: CASSLIGGIEQETQYF
j_call: TRBJ2-5
d_call: NA
clone_size: NA
v_call: TRBV28

cdr3_nt: TGTGCCAGCAGGAGGGAATCTGATACGCAGTATTTT
cdr3_aa: CASRRESDTQYF
j_call: TRBJ2-3
d_call: NA
clone_size: NA
v_call: TRBV2

cdr3_nt: TGTGCCAGCAGTACAGGGGTCTACAATGAGCAGTTCTTC
cdr3_aa: CASSTGVYNEQFF
j_call: TRBJ2-1
d_call: TRBD1
clone_size: NA
v_call: TRBV6-6

cdr3_nt: TGTGCCAGCAGCTTAGATCGAGAAACTGACCAGGGAAAATGGGAAGGAGGCTATGGCTACACCTTC
cdr3_aa: CASSLDRETDQGKWEGGYGYTF
j_call: TRBJ1-2
d_call: NA
clone_size: NA
v_call: TRBV7-7

cdr3_nt: TGTGCCAGCAGCTTATACAGGGACCAAGAGACCCAGTACTTC
cdr3_aa: CASSLYRDQETQYF
j_call: TRBJ2-5
d_call: NA
clone_size: NA
v_call: TRBV7-2

cdr3_nt: TGTGCCAGCAGCCAAGGGGGAACTAGCGGGGACCTAGCCAAAAACATTCAGTACTTC
cdr3_aa: CASSQGGTSGDLAKNIQYF
j_call: TRBJ2-4
d_call: TRBD2
clone_size: NA
v_call: TRBV4-2

cdr3_nt: TGCGCCAGCAGCCAAGATTGGGGCAGCGTGGGGACTGAAGCTTTCTTT
cdr3_aa: CASSQDWGSVGTEAFF
j_call: TRBJ1-1
d_call: NA
clone_size: NA
v_call: TRBV4-1

cdr3_nt: TGTGCCAGCAGTTCGGGGGGAGCCGCTAATGAAAAACTGTTTTTT
cdr3_aa: CASSSGGAANEKLFF
j_call: TRBJ1-4
d_call: NA
clone_size: NA
v_call: TRBV28

cdr3_nt: TGCGCCAGCAGCTTGGCCACAATGAGCGGGAGAGGAACAGATACGCAGTATTTT
cdr3_aa: CASSLATMSGRGTDTQYF
j_call: TRBJ2-3
d_call: TRBD2
clone_size: NA
v_call: TRBV5-1

cdr3_nt: TGTGCGACGTGGGGGGCTCCTATGAACACTGAAGCTTTCTTT
cdr3_aa: CATWGAPMNTEAFF
j_call: TRBJ1-1
d_call: NA
clone_size: NA
v_call: TRBV6-5

cdr3_nt: TGTGCCAGCAGCCAAACCCCCAGCTCCTACAATGAGCAGTTCTTC
cdr3_aa: CASSQTPSSYNEQFF
j_call: TRBJ2-1
d_call: NA
clone_size: NA
v_call: TRBV6-2/TRBV6-3

cdr3_nt: TGCGCCAGCAGCTTGGAGTCCTCCCTTCCGGGCTCCGAGCAGTACTTC
cdr3_aa: CASSLESSLPGSEQYF
j_call: TRBJ2-7
d_call: NA
clone_size: NA
v_call: TRBV5-1

cdr3_nt: TGCGCCAGCAGCGAGGGGGTCGGTGGAGCTTTCTTT
cdr3_aa: CASSEGVGGAFF
j_call: TRBJ1-1
d_call: NA
clone_size: NA
v_call: TRBV5-1

cdr3_nt: TGTGCCAGCAGCTTGGTCCTGGGCTCCAACGAGCAGTACTTC
cdr3_aa: CASSLVLGSNEQYF
j_call: TRBJ2-7
d_call: NA
clone_size: NA
v_call: TRBV5-5

cdr3_nt: TGTGCCAGCAGAGCCGGGACAGGGAGGCTGTACTTC
cdr3_aa: CASRAGTGRLYF
j_call: TRBJ2-7
d_call: TRBD1
clone_size: NA
v_call: TRBV12-3/TRBV12-4

cdr3_nt: TGTGCCACCAGTGAGCTACAGGGGGGATCCTACAATGAGCAGTTCTTC
cdr3_aa: CATSELQGGSYNEQFF
j_call: TRBJ2-1
d_call: TRBD1
clone_size: NA
v_call: TRBV24-1

cdr3_nt: TGTGCCAGCAGCTTGACCGGGACTAGTTATTACGAGCAGTACTTC
cdr3_aa: CASSLTGTSYYEQYF
j_call: TRBJ2-7
d_call: TRBD2
clone_size: NA
v_call: TRBV7-2

cdr3_nt: TGTGCCAGCTCGCGGGGAGGCTATGGCTACACCTTC
cdr3_aa: CASSRGGYGYTF
j_call: TRBJ1-2
d_call: NA
clone_size: NA
v_call: TRBV7-9

cdr3_nt: TGTGCCAGCAGCTACACCGACCTTGGCTACACCTTC
cdr3_aa: CASSYTDLGYTF
j_call: TRBJ1-2
d_call: NA
clone_size: once
v_call: TRBV5-4

cdr3_nt: TGTGCCAGCAGCCGGGAAGTCCCACCCCTCCACTTT
cdr3_aa: CASSREVPPLHF
j_call: TRBJ1-6
d_call: NA
clone_size: NA
v_call: TRBV7-2

cdr3_nt: TGTGCCAGCAGCTTAGGTCGAGACTTATCCTACAATGAGCAGTTCTTC
cdr3_aa: CASSLGRDLSYNEQFF
j_call: TRBJ2-1
d_call: NA
clone_size: NA
v_call: TRBV11-2

cdr3_nt: TGTGCCAGCAGCCTCACTCTAGCGGGAGGGCCCCATGAGCAGTTCTTC
cdr3_aa: CASSLTLAGGPHEQFF
j_call: TRBJ2-1
d_call: TRBD2
clone_size: NA
v_call: TRBV28

cdr3_nt: TGTGCCAGCATCCCGACAGCGATGAACACTGAAGCTTTCTTT
cdr3_aa: CASIPTAMNTEAFF
j_call: TRBJ1-1
d_call: NA
clone_size: NA
v_call: TRBV2

cdr3_nt: TGTGCCAGCAGCCCCGTGGCGGGGGCGAATGGGCAGCCCCAGCATTTT
cdr3_aa: CASSPVAGANGQPQHF
j_call: TRBJ1-5
d_call: NA
clone_size: once
v_call: TRBV5-5

cdr3_nt: TGTGCCAGCAGTTTATTGGGGGGGTTGGCAGATACGCAGTATTTT
cdr3_aa: CASSLLGGLADTQYF
j_call: TRBJ2-3
d_call: TRBD2
clone_size: NA
v_call: TRBV28

cdr3_nt: TGTGCCAGCAGCCAATCAGGGGTAGAGGAGACCCAGTACTTC
cdr3_aa: CASSQSGVEETQYF
j_call: TRBJ2-5
d_call: NA
clone_size: NA
v_call: TRBV5-4

cdr3_nt: TGTGCCAGCAGCTTAGGGCACAGAGACTACAATGAGCAGTTCTTC
cdr3_aa: CASSLGHRDYNEQFF
j_call: TRBJ2-1
d_call: NA
clone_size: NA
v_call: TRBV7-6

cdr3_nt: TGCGCCAGCAGCCGACAGATCCAAGAGACCCAGTACTTC
cdr3_aa: CASSRQIQETQYF
j_call: TRBJ2-5
d_call: NA
clone_size: once
v_call: TRBV4-3

cdr3_nt: TGTGCCTGGAGTGTAACGGCGGGATCGGCTGAGCAGTTCTTC
cdr3_aa: CAWSVTAGSAEQFF
j_call: TRBJ2-1
d_call: NA
clone_size: NA
v_call: TRBV30

cdr3_nt: TGTGCCAGCAGCTTAGCGGGGGGGGCTAACTACAATGAGCAGTTCTTC
cdr3_aa: CASSLAGGANYNEQFF
j_call: TRBJ2-1
d_call: NA
clone_size: NA
v_call: TRBV7-2

cdr3_nt: TGTGCCAGCAGCTTAACAGGGAGGGACACTGAAGCTTTCTTT
cdr3_aa: CASSLTGRDTEAFF
j_call: TRBJ1-1
d_call: NA
clone_size: NA
v_call: TRBV7-3

cdr3_nt: TGCGCCAGCAGCCAAGTTATGGGGGGAGAAAACTATGGCTACACCTTC
cdr3_aa: CASSQVMGGENYGYTF
j_call: TRBJ1-2
d_call: NA
clone_size: NA
v_call: TRBV4-3

cdr3_nt: TGTGCCGGATCGTGGGGTTCCACCGGGGAGCTGTTTTTT
cdr3_aa: CAGSWGSTGELFF
j_call: TRBJ2-2
d_call: NA
clone_size: NA
v_call: TRBV3-1/TRBV3-2

cdr3_nt: TGTGCCAGTAGTATAAGTTACTATGGCTACACCTTC
cdr3_aa: CASSISYYGYTF
j_call: TRBJ1-2
d_call: NA
clone_size: NA
v_call: TRBV19

cdr3_nt: TGTGCCAGCAGTTACTCGGCGGCCCCCTATGGCTACACCTTC
cdr3_aa: CASSYSAAPYGYTF
j_call: TRBJ1-2
d_call: NA
clone_size: NA
v_call: TRBV6-2/TRBV6-3

cdr3_nt: TGTGCCAGCAGCTTTTCCTTTTTTAGGTCCTACAATGAGCAGTTCTTC
cdr3_aa: CASSFSFFRSYNEQFF
j_call: TRBJ2-1
d_call: NA
clone_size: NA
v_call: TRBV5-4

cdr3_nt: TGCAGTGCTAGTCGCAGTCCTAACTATGGCTACACCTTC
cdr3_aa: CSASRSPNYGYTF
j_call: TRBJ1-2
d_call: NA
clone_size: once
v_call: TRBV20-1

cdr3_nt: TGTGCCAGCAGCCCTAGCGGGTCACCCTACAATGAGCAGTTCTTC
cdr3_aa: CASSPSGSPYNEQFF
j_call: TRBJ2-1
d_call: TRBD2
clone_size: NA
v_call: TRBV7-8

cdr3_nt: TGTGCCAGCAGCCAAGATCAGGGAGTGCCAGATACGCAGTATTTT
cdr3_aa: CASSQDQGVPDTQYF
j_call: TRBJ2-3
d_call: NA
clone_size: NA
v_call: TRBV4-2

cdr3_nt: TGTGCCAGCAGCTTGATACCGGGTGATGGCTACACCTTC
cdr3_aa: CASSLIPGDGYTF
j_call: TRBJ1-2
d_call: NA
clone_size: NA
v_call: TRBV7-9

cdr3_nt: TGTGCCAGCAGCTCGCCCGGACAGGGCGATACTAGCACAGATACGCAGTATTTT
cdr3_aa: CASSSPGQGDTSTDTQYF
j_call: TRBJ2-3
d_call: TRBD1
clone_size: NA
v_call: TRBV3-1/TRBV3-2